This T cell receptor beta chain was documented in a study of blood T cell repertoires in COVID-19 (dated by TCRdb to the early 2020s). Some background on the complete study: Samples from collaborators originated in the United States, Italy and Spain and spanned both the acute and convalescent phases of COVID-19. The prospective study material was composed of cDNA or gDNA derived from T cells, B-cell-depleted T cells, or PBMCs. The samples were drawn from the first 160 participants of the ongoing ImmuneRACE study and from 950 to 1,500 subjects provided by 6 global collaborators. Sample metadata almost always included a de-identified subject ID, COVID-19 status, age in years and sex. Where available, HLA class I and class II types were obtained from metadata supplied by the sample provider rather than from assay-based typing. Deeply sampled blood TCRbeta repertoires from subjects exposed to, actively infected with, or recovered from COVID-19 were included in the dataset. The repertoires were released in a freely available public database intended as a resource for research on the immune response to SARS-CoV-2. Findings and caveats that apply to the study as a whole: The quantity of clinical and demographic metadata differed by source and by participant and was supplied without curation.

TCRbeta CDR3 regions were amplified from genomic DNA by means of the immunoSEQ Assay, a bias-controlled multiplex PCR. Under the source paper's analysis protocol: The number of nucleated cells in each sample was estimated from the amplification of reference gene primers within the assay. To quantify the absolute abundance of each unique TCRbeta CDR3 rearrangement, sequence reads were collapsed and filtered. For each sample, productive Simpson clonality was calculated by taking the square root of Simpson's diversity index across productive rearrangements. TCRdb mirrors the immuneACCESS table, restricted to in-frame sequences. Some clones are absent from its copies; in checked studies, under half trace to an unresolved V gene, and the reason for the others is unknown. V and J calls and clone size are as listed in that table; D and trimming were resolved from the DNA. This sample is represented by over 150,000 clones; roughly 85% of them were singletons. The ten largest make up approximately 1.1% of the sample.

The CDR3 runs 15 residues from the cysteine to the phenylalanine. Only CDR3 DNA remains: 45 bases, in frame from the first base. Looking up the germline V gene yields CDR1 MNHEY and CDR2 SVGAGI. V sheds 2 bases and J sheds 4 bases, leaving 9 bases between their ends. This clone was found a few times. Which antigen it targets is not known. The input lacks base qualities; no much larger clone sits a single base away. Whole blood was collected in K2EDTA tubes by collaborating institutions according to the institutions' own protocols. For TCRbeta analysis, collaborators shipped samples in one of three forms: frozen whole blood, isolated PBMCs, or DNA extracted from either of those sample types.

Sequences were obtained from peripheral blood. The TCR comes from a man aged 35 to 55 with acute or convalescent COVID-19. This sequence uses TRBV6-5 and TRBJ2-6, and the D gene may be TRBD1, 6 bases matching. At the DNA level, the sequence is TGTGCCAGCAGTTACACAGGGCCCGGGGCCAACGTCCTGACTTTC. This yields the protein CASSYTGPGANVLTF.